The clone carrying this T cell receptor beta chain was seen more than once but under ten times. No antigen is known for it. Germline V gives CDR1 GTSNPN, CDR2 SVGIG (reference sequence). The CDR3 totals 12 residues. Trimming stripped 0 bases from V and 7 bases from J, with 10 bases between. These data belong to a study of memory CD4+ T cells and cytomegalovirus serostatus. Regarding the study as a whole: About two fifths of the roughly 150 known CMV-associated TCRbeta sequences appeared in CD4+ memory.

The sort gate was single viable CD3+CD4+CD8-CD45RO+ cells for memory CD4+ T cells. This table comes from immunoSEQ multiplex PCR, and its TCRdb copy is limited to in-frame clones, with some not included. This table holds around 57,000 clones, around three quarters found once. Specimen: memory CD4+ T cells from blood. The genes are TRBV30 and TRBJ2-7, with D possibly being TRBD2 (5 bases). This sequence originates from an adult in good health and CMV-seronegative. Some clones in this sample may be carry-over from other donors' samples. CDR3 residues: CAWSVFRGEQYF. The CDR3 region has the DNA TGTGCCTGGAGTGTTTTTCGGGGTGAGCAGTACTTC.